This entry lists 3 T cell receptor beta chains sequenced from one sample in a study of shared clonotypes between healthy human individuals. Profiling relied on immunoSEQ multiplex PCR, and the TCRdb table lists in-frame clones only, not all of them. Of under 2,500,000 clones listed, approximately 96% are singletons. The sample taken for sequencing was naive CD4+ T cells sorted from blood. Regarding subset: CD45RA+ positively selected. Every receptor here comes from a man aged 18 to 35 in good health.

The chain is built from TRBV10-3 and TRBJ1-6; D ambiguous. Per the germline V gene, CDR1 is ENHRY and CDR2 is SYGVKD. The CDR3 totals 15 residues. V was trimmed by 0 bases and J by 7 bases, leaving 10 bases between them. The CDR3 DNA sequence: TGTGCCATCAGTGAGTCCATCCAAGCCAATTCACCCCTCCACTTT. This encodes CAISESIQANSPLHF.

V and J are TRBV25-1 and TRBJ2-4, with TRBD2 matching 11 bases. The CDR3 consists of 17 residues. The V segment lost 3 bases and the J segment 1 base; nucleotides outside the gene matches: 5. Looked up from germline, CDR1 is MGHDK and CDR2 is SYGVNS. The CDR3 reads CASSDLSGGAAKNIQYF. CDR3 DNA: TGTGCCAGCAGTGACCTTAGCGGGGGGGCGGCCAAAAACATTCAGTACTTC.

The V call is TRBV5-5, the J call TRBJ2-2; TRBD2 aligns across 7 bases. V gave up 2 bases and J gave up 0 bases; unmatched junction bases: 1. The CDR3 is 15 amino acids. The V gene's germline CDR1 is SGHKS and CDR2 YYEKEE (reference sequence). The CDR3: CASSFREANTGELFF. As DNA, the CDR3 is TGTGCCAGCAGCTTTCGGGAGGCGAACACCGGGGAGCTGTTTTTT. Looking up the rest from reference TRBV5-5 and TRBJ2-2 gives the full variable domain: DAGVTQSPTHLIKTRGQQVTLRCSPISGHKSVSWYQQVLGQGPQFIFQYYEKEERGRGNFPDRFSARQFPNYSSELNVNALLLGDSALYLCASSFREANTGELFFGEGSRLTVL.